This T cell receptor (beta chain) is drawn from a study of blood T cell repertoires in COVID-19. Study background: Sources were T cells, B-cell-depleted T cells, or PBMCs; the material itself was cDNA or gDNA.

Enrollees, 18 to 89 years old, lived in approximately 24 US areas. In assigning cohorts, the study relied on participant-reported clinical history. In the authors' methods: Nucleated cell number was recorded as an estimate derived from reference gene primer amplification. Sequencing used immunoSEQ multiplex PCR; TCRdb keeps in-frame clones, though not all of them. Clone size and the V and J calls come from that table; the DNA yielded D and trimming. The sample has a few hundred thousand clones; 80% to 90% are singletons. V dropped 4 bases and J dropped 1; count of bases not matched to a gene: 6. This CDR3 spans 15 amino acids. Germline CDR1 reads LGHDT; CDR2 reads YNNKEL (reference sequence).

The sequence was obtained from a young man who had recovered from COVID-19. Input material: PBMCs or T cells enriched from blood (not recorded which). The V call is TRBV3-1 (or the pseudogene TRBV3-2), the J call TRBJ1-2; 7 nucleotides line up with TRBD1. The CDR3 sequence: CASSPWTGDNYGYTF. DNA for the CDR3: TGTGCCAGCAGCCCATGGACAGGAGATAACTATGGCTACACCTTC.